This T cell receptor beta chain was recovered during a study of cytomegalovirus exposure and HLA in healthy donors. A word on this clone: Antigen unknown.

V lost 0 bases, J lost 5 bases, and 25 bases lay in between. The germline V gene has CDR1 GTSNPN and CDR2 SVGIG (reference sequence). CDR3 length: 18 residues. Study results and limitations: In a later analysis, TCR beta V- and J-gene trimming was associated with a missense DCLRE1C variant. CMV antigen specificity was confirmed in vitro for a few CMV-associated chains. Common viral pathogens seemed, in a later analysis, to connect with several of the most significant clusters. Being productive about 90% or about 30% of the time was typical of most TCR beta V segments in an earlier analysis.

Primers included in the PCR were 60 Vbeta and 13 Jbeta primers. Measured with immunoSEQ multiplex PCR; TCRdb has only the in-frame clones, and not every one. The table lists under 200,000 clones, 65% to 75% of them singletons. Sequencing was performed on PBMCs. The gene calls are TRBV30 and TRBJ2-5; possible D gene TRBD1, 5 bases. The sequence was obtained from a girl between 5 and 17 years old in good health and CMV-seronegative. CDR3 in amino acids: CAWSVEEFGWGLGETQYF. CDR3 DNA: TGTGCCTGGAGTGTAGAGGAGTTCGGGTGGGGCCTGGGGGAGACCCAGTACTTC.